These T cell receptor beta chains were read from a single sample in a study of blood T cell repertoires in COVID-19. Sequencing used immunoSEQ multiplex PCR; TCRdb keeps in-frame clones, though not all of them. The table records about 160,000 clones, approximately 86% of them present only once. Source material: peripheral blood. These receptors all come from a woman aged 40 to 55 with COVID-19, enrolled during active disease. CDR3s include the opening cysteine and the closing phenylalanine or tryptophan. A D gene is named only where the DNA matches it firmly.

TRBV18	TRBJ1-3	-	TGTGCCAGCTCACTAGACAGGAGCTCTGGAAACACCATATATTTT	CASSLDRSSGNTIYF
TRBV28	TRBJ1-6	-	TGTGCCAGCAGTAGGAGGGCCGATAATTCACCCCTCCACTTT	CASSRRADNSPLHF
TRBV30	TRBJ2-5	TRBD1	TGTGCCTGGTGTGTACGAGACAGGGGAGGAAAGACCCAGTACTTC	CAWCVRDRGGKTQYF
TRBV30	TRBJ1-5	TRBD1	TGTGCCTGGAGTGGGGGGTGGACAGGGAGGCAGCCCCAGCATTTT	CAWSGGWTGRQPQHF
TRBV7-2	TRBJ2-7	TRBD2	TGTGCCAGCAGCTTTACTAGCGGGAGGTACGAGCAGTACTTC	CASSFTSGRYEQYF
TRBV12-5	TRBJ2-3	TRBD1	TGTGCTAGTGGTTTGCAGGGGGCAGGAGATACGCAGTATTTT	CASGLQGAGDTQYF
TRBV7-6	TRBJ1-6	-	TGTGCCAGCAGCCCTCGGGGGGCTGGGAATTCACCCCTCCACTTT	CASSPRGAGNSPLHF
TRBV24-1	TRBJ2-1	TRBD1	TGTGCCACCAGTGATCCCAGGACAGGACCACCCTACAATGAGCAGTTCTTC	CATSDPRTGPPYNEQFF
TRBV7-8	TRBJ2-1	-	TGTGCCAGCAGCTTAGGTCCAGCCTACAATGAGCAGTTCTTC	CASSLGPAYNEQFF
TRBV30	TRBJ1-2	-	TGTGCCTGGAGGCCTGATACGGGGGGGAACTATGGCTACACCTTC	CAWRPDTGGNYGYTF
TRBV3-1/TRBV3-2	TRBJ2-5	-	TGTGCCAGCAGCCAAGATACCCTAGCGATGGAGACCCAGTACTTC	CASSQDTLAMETQYF
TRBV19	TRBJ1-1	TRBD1	TGTGCCAGTAGTGCGTGGACAGGGACGAACACTGAAGCTTTCTTT	CASSAWTGTNTEAFF